The present T cell receptor (beta chain) was sequenced within a study of blood T cells in healthy people across ages. General observations from the study: More naive CD4+ cells and higher diversity were found in long-lived than in aged donors. Using unsorted PBMCs precluded a conclusive naive versus antigen-experienced comparison.

To note about this clonotype: Antigen: not known.

Sample-barcoded 5' priming and a J-beta primer mix drove a second PCR of roughly 7 to 11 cycles. Tags on each cDNA molecule came from a template-switch adaptor with 12 random nucleotides. TCRdb reanalysed the 5' RACE reads using MiXCR and keeps one entry per CDR3 protein. The repertoire holds roughly 1,800,000 distinct CDR3 sequences, with less than 50% as singletons. Trimming cost V 5 bases and J 2 bases, with 19 bases left between them. Germline-derived CDR1 and CDR2 are SEHNR and FQNEAQ (reference sequence). The CDR3 runs 16 residues. The receptor's source is a woman aged 40 to 50 in good health. The V gene is TRBV7-9, the J gene TRBJ2-7, with a tentative D call TRBD1 (5 bases). The sequenced sample consisted of blood. The CDR3 loop is CASSPQASDRPYEQYF. The DNA of the CDR3 is TGTGCCAGCAGCCCACAAGCCTCCGACAGACCCTACGAGCAGTACTTC.